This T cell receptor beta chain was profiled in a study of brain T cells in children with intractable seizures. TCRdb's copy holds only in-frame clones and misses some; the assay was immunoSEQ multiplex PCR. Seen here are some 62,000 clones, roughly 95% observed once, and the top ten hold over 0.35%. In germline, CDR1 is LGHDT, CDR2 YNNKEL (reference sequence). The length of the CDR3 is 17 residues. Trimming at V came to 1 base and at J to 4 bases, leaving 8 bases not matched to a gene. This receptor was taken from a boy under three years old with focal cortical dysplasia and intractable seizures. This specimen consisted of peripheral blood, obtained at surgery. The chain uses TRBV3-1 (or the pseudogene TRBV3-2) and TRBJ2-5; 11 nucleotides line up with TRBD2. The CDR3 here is CASSQVTLAGGPETQYF. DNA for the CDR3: TGTGCCAGCAGCCAAGTAACCTTAGCGGGAGGGCCAGAGACCCAGTACTTC.